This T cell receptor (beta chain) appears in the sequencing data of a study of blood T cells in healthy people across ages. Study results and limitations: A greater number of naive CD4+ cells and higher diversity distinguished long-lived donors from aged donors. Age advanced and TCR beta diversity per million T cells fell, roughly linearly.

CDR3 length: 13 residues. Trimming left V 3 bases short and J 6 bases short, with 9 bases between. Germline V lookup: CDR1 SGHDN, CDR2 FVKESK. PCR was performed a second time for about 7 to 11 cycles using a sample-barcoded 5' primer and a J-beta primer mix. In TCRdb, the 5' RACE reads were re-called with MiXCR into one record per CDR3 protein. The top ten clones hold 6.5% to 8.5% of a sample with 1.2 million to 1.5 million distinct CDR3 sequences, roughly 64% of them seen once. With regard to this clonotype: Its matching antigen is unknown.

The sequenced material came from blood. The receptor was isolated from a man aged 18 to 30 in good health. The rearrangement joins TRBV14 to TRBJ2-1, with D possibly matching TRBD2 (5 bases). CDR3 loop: CASSQNRGNEQFF. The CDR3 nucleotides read TGTGCCAGCAGCCAGAATCGGGGCAATGAGCAGTTCTTC. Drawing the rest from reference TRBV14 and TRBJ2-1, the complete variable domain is EAGVTQFPSHSVIEKGQTVTLRCDPISGHDNLYWYRRVMGKEIKFLLHFVKESKQDESGMPNNRFLAERTGGTYSTLKVQPAELEDSGVYFCASSQNRGNEQFFGPGTRLTVL.